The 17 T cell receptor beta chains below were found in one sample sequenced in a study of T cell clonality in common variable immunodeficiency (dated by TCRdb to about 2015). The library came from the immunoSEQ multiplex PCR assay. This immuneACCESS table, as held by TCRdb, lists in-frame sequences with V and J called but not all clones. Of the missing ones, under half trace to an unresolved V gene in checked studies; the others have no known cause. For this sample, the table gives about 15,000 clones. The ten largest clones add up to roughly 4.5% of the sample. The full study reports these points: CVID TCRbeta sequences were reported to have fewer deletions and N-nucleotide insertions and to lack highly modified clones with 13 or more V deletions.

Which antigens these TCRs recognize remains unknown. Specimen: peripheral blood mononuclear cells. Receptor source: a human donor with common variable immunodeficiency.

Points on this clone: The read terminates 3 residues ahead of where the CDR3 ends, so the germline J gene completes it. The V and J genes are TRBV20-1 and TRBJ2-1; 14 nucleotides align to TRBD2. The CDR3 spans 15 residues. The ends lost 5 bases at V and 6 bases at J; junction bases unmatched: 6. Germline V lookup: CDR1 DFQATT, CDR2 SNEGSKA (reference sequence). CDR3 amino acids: CSAGDGLAGGNEQFF. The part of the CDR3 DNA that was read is TGCAGTGCTGGCGATGGACTAGCGGGAGGCAATGAG.

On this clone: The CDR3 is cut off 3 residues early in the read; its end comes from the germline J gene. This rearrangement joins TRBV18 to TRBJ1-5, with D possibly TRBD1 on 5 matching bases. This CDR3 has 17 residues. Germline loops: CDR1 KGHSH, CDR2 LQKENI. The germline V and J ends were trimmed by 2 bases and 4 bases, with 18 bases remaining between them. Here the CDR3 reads CASSPVQERGWNQPQHF. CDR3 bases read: TGTGCCAGCTCACCAGTTCAGGAAAGGGGATGGAATCAGCCC. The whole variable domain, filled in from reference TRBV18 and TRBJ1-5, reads NAGVMQNPRHLVRRRGQEARLRCSPMKGHSHVYWYRQLPEEGLKFMVYLQKENIIDESGMPKERFSAEFPKEGPSILRIQQVVRGDSAAYFCASSPVQERGWNQPQHFGDGTRLSIL.

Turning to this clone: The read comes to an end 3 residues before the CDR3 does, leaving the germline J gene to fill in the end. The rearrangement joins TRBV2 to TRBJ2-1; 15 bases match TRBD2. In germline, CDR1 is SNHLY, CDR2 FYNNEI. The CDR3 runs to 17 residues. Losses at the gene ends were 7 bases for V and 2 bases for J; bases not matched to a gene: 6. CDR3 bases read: TGTGCCAGCACAGGGACTAGCGGGGGGACTACCTACAATGAG. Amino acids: CASTGTSGGTTYNE. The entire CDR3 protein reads CASTGTSGGTTYNEQFF.

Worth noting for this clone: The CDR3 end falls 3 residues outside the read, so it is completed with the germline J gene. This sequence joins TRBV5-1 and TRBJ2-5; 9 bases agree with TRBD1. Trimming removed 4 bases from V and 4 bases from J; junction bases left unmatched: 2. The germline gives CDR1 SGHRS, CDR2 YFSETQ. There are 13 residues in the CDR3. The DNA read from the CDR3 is TGCGCCAGCAGCAGACAGGGGGGAGAGACC. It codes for CASSRQGGET. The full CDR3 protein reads CASSRQGGETQYF.

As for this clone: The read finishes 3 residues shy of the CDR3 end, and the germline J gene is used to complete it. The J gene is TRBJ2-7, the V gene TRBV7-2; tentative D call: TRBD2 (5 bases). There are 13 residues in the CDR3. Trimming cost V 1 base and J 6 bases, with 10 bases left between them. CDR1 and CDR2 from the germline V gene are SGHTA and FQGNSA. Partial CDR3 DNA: TGTGCCAGCAGCTTAGGAGGGTTCTTCGAG. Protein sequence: CASSLGGFFE. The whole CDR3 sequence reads CASSLGGFFEQYF.

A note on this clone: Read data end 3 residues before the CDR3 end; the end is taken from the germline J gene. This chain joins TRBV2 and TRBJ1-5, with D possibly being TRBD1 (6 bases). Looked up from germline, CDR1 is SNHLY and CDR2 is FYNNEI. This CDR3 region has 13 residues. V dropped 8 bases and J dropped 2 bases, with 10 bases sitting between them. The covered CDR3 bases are TGTGCCAGCTCAAGACAGGGCAATCAGCCC. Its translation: CASSRQGNQP. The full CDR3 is CASSRQGNQPQHF.

Incomplete CDR3 DNA: TGTGCCAGCTCACCGGGGACAGGGAGGGACTATGGC. Protein product: CASSPGTGRDYG. The whole CDR3 protein is CASSPGTGRDYGYTF. The chain combines TRBV18 with TRBJ1-2, with 9 bases identical to TRBD1. The read gets to within 3 residues of the CDR3 end, and the germline J gene fills in the rest. Germline CDR1 and CDR2: KGHSH and LQKENI. The length of the CDR3 is 15 residues. Losses at the gene ends were 3 bases for V and 3 bases for J; bases not matched to a gene: 5.

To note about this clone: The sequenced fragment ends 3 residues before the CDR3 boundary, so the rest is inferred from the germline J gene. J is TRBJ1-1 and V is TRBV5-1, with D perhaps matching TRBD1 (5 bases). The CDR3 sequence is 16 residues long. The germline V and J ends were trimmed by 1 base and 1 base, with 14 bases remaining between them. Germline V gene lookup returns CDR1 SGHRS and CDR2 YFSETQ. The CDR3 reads CASSLQGSTWNTEAFF. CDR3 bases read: TGCGCCAGCAGCTTGCAGGGTTCTACCTGGAACACTGAA.

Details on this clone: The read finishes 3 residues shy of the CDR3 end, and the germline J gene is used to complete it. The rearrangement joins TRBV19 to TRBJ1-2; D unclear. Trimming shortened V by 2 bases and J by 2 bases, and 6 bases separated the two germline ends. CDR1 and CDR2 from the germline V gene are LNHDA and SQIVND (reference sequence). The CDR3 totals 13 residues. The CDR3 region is CASSISKNYGYTF. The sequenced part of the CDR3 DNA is TGTGCCAGTAGTATATCAAAAAACTATGGC.

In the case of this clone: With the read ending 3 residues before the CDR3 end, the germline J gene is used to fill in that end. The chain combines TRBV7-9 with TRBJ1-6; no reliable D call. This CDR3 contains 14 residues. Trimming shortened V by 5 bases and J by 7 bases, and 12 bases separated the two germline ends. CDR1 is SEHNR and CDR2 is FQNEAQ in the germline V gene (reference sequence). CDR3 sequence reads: CASSGRVSNSPLHF. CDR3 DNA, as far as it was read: TGTGCCAGCAGCGGGCGGGTTTCCAATTCACCC.

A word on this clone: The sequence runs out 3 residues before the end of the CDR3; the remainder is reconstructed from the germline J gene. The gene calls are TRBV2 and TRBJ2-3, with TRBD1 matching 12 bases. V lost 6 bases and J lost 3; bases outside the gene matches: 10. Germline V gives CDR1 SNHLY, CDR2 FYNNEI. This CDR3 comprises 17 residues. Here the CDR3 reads CASSRDRGQHGTDTQYF. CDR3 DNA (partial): TGTGCCAGCAGCAGGGACAGGGGGCAACACGGGACAGATACG.

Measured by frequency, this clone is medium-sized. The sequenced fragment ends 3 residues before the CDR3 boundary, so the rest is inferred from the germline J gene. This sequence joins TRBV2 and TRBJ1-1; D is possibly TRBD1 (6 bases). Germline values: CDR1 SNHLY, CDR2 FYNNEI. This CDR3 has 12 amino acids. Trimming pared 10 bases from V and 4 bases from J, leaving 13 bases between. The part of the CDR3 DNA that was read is TGTGCCACAAGGACAGAAATCACTGAA. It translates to CATRTEITE. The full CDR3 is CATRTEITEAFF.

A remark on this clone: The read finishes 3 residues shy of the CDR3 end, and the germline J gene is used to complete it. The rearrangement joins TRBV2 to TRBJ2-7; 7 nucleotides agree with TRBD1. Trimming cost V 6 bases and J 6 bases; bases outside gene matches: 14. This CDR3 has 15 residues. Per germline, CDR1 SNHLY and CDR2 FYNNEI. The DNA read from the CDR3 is TGTGCCAGCAGCCCCCCACCGACAGGGTCTCGCGAG. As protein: CASSPPPTGSRE. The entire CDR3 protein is CASSPPPTGSREQYF.

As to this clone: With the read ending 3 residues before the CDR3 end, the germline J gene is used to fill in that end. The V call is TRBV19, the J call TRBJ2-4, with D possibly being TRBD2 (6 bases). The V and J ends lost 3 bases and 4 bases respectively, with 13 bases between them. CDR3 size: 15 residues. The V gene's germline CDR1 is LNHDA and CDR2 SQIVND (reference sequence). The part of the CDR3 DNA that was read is TGTGCCAGTAGTATCGGAGGGCTGGTTAAAAACATT. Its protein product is CASSIGGLVKNI. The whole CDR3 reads CASSIGGLVKNIQYF.

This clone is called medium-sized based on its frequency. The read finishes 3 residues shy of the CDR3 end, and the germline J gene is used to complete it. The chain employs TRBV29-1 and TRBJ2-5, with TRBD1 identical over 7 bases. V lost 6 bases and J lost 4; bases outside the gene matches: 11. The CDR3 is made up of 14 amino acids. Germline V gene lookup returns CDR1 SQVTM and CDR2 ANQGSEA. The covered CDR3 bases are TGCAGCGTGGGAGAGGGGGCGACGGCAGAGACC. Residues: CSVGEGATAET. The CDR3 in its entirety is CSVGEGATAETQYF.

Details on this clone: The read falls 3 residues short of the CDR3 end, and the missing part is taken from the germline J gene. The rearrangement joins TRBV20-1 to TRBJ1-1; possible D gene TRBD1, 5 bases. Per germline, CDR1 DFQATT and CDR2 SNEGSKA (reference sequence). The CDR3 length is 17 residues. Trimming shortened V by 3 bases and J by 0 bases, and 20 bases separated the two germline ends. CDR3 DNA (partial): TGCAGTGCTAGGTCCTTGAGGGGCCGCGGGGTGAACACTGAA. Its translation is CSARSLRGRGVNTE. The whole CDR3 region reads CSARSLRGRGVNTEAFF.

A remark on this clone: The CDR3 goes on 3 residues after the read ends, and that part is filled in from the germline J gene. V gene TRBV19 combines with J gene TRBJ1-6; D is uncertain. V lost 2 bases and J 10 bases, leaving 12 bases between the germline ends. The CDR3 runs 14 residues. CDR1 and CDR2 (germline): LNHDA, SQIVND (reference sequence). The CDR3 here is CASSITPLGSPLHF. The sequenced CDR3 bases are TGTGCCAGTAGTATAACCCCCCTGGGCTCACCC.